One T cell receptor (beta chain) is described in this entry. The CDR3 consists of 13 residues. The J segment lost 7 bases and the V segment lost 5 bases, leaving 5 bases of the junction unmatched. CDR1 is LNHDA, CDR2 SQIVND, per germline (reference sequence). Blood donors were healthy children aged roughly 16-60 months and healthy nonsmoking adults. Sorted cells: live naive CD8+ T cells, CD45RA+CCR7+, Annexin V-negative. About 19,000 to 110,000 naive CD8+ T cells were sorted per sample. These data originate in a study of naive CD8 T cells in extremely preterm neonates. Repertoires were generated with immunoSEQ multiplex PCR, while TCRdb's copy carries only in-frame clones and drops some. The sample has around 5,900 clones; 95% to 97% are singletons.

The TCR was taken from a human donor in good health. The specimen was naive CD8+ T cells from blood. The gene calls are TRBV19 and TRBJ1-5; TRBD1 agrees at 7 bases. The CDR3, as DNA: TGTGCCAGTAGTGAAGGGACAGCCCAGCCCCAGCATTTT. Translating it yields CASSEGTAQPQHF.